A selection of T cell receptor beta chains follows, all from one sample in a study of blood T cell repertoires in COVID-19. The repertoire was sequenced with immunoSEQ multiplex PCR; TCRdb's copy has only in-frame clones and lacks some. The table records approximately 290,000 clones, more than 85% of them present only once. The specimen was peripheral blood. The receptors shown here come from a man aged 25-45 years with acute or convalescent COVID-19. CDR3s include the opening cysteine and the closing phenylalanine or tryptophan. A D gene is named only where the DNA matches it firmly. Clone size appears in some rows only: once, few, many, or a class for an expanded clone.

>TRBJ2-7|TRBV6-5|-|-
TGTGCCAGCAGCTTCGCAGGGGGGACCTACGAGCAGTACTTC
CASSFAGGTYEQYF
>TRBJ2-7|TRBV19|-|TRBD1
TGTGCCAGTAGTGCGGACAGGCGGTTCTACGAGCAGTACTTC
CASSADRRFYEQYF
>TRBJ1-6|TRBV3-1/TRBV3-2|-|-
TGTGCCAGCAGCCAGGCTAACAGGGTTTCACCCCTCCACTTT
CASSQANRVSPLHF
>TRBJ2-3|TRBV30|-|-
TGTGCCTGGAGTGTACGGACAGCAAGCCTCACAGATACGCAGTATTTT
CAWSVRTASLTDTQYF
>TRBJ2-1|TRBV27|-|TRBD2
TGTGCCAGCAGTTATACTAGCGGGAGCGATCCCTACAATGAGCAGTTCTTC
CASSYTSGSDPYNEQFF
>TRBJ2-7|TRBV12-5|-|TRBD1
TGTGCTAGTGGTCCCACTTTTAGTGTACAGGGGGACTACGAGCAGTACTTC
CASGPTFSVQGDYEQYF
>TRBJ1-2|TRBV5-6|-|-
TGTGCCAGCAGCTTATCTTGGCAGTCCTATGGCTACACCTTC
CASSLSWQSYGYTF
>TRBJ2-7|TRBV2|few|TRBD2
TGTGCCAGCAGTGAGGGGGGGGTCGCGTCCTACGAGCAGTACTTC
CASSEGGVASYEQYF
>TRBJ1-2|TRBV7-3|-|-
TGTGCCAGCAGCTTATCAGGGACTAACTATGGCTACACCTTC
CASSLSGTNYGYTF
>TRBJ1-5|TRBV28|-|-
TGTGCCAGCAGTTTTTCTGGGGCTCAACAGCCCCAGCATTTT
CASSFSGAQQPQHF
>TRBJ2-1|TRBV5-1|-|TRBD1
TGCGCCAGCAGCCAACAGGGGGCGCAGGGTCCTGAGCAGTTCTTC
CASSQQGAQGPEQFF
>TRBJ1-2|TRBV13|-|-
TGTGCCAGCATGGGCCGGGGTAAAAAGTATGGCTACACCTTC
CASMGRGKKYGYTF
>TRBJ2-2|TRBV5-1|-|-
TGCGCCAGCAGCTCACAGGGCCCAACCGGGGAGCTGTTTTTT
CASSSQGPTGELFF
>TRBJ2-3|TRBV5-8|-|TRBD2
TGTGCCAGCAGGAGGACTAGCGGACTCGCAGATACGCAGTATTTT
CASRRTSGLADTQYF
>TRBJ2-1|TRBV28|-|-
TGTGCCAGCAGCCCCGGGACTGGACGTTACATTGAGCAGTTCTTC
CASSPGTGRYIEQFF
>TRBJ2-1|TRBV7-2|-|-
TGTGCCAGCAGCTTAGTAAGGGGGAGTGAGTTCTTC
CASSLVRGSEFF
>TRBJ2-5|TRBV6-5|-|-
TGTGCCAGCTCCCTCGGGGGTAGCCAAGAGACCCAGTACTTC
CASSLGGSQETQYF
>TRBJ1-6|TRBV6-5|once|-
TGTGCCAGCAGTTACGACAGAAGCTCCTATAATTCACCCCTCCACTTT
CASSYDRSSYNSPLHF
>TRBJ1-1|TRBV4-1|-|-
TGCGCCAGCAGCCAAGGAGTATCTGGTTTGAACACTGAAGCTTTCTTT
CASSQGVSGLNTEAFF
>TRBJ2-3|TRBV6-4|-|-
TGTGCCAGCAGTGACCACAGGCCGGTTTCGGGCCATACGTCGTGGTATGGCACAGATACGCAGTATTTT
CASSDHRPVSGHTSWYGTDTQYF
>TRBJ2-5|TRBV5-4|-|-
TGTGCCAGCAGCTACCGGGGACACTCAAGAGGGGACGAGACCCAGTACTTC
CASSYRGHSRGDETQYF
>TRBJ1-1|TRBV28|-|-
TGTGCCAGCAGTTTACAGATTAGAGGGACTGAAGCTTTCTTT
CASSLQIRGTEAFF
>TRBJ1-5|TRBV13|-|TRBD1
TGTGCCAGCAGCTCGGGACAGGGCAATCAGCCCCAGCATTTT
CASSSGQGNQPQHF
>TRBJ1-2|TRBV27|once|-
TGTGCCAGCAGTTTTACAGGCCTTAACTATGGCTACACCTTC
CASSFTGLNYGYTF
>TRBJ1-3|TRBV29-1|-|-
TGCAGCGTTCGAGTAAACTCTGGAAACACCATATATTTT
CSVRVNSGNTIYF
>TRBJ2-3|TRBV18|-|TRBD2
TGTGCCAGCTCACCCGTAGAAGGACTAGCAGGCACAGATACGCAGTATTTT
CASSPVEGLAGTDTQYF
>TRBJ2-1|TRBV10-3|-|-
TGTGCCATCAGTGGACTGTCCAGCTCCTACAATGAGCAGTTCTTC
CAISGLSSSYNEQFF
>TRBJ2-1|TRBV9|-|TRBD2
TGTGCCAGCAGCGCCTTCGGACTAGCGGGAGTCAATGAGCAGTTCTTC
CASSAFGLAGVNEQFF
>TRBJ2-3|TRBV7-3|-|TRBD2
TGTGCCAGCAGCCCCAGTGGACTAGCGGGGTGGGATACGCAGTATTTT
CASSPSGLAGWDTQYF
>TRBJ2-1|TRBV9|-|TRBD1
TGTGCCAGCAGCTCGATAAGAGATGGGACAGGGGTTGTATCAAGTGAGCAGTTCTTC
CASSSIRDGTGVVSSEQFF
>TRBJ2-7|TRBV10-3|-|-
TGTGCCATCAGTGAGTCCGGGGGATTAGGCGAGCAGTACTTC
CAISESGGLGEQYF
>TRBJ1-2|TRBV7-2|-|TRBD1
TGTGCCAGCAGCTCCAGGACAGGGGATGGCTACACCTTC
CASSSRTGDGYTF
>TRBJ2-7|TRBV9|-|-
TGTGCCAGCAGCGTTGCCCGCACAGGGTACGAGCAGTACTTC
CASSVARTGYEQYF
>TRBJ1-4|TRBV12-5|few|-
TGTGCTAGTGGTTTGGTACGTTCAGGGGTGGATGAAAAACTGTTTTTT
CASGLVRSGVDEKLFF
>TRBJ2-7|TRBV19|-|-
TGTGCCAGTAGTCCGTCGACTAGTACCTACGAGCAGTACTTC
CASSPSTSTYEQYF
>TRBJ1-5|TRBV4-2|-|TRBD1
TGTGCCAGCGGACCAATTGGACAGGGGCATCAGCCCCAGCATTTT
CASGPIGQGHQPQHF
>TRBJ1-5|TRBV9|-|TRBD1
TGTGCCAGCAGCGTAGGAGGACAGGGCAATCAGCCCCAGCATTTT
CASSVGGQGNQPQHF
>TRBJ1-1|TRBV3-1/TRBV3-2|-|-
TGTGCCACACAGGGAATCATGAACACTGAAGCTTTCTTT
CATQGIMNTEAFF
>TRBJ2-1|TRBV28|-|TRBD2
TGTGCCAGCAGTGGGGCTAGCGGGAGGAGCTCCTACAATGAGCAGTTCTTC
CASSGASGRSSYNEQFF
>TRBJ1-2|TRBV28|-|TRBD1
TGTGCCAGCAGGCGGGAGGGGGCGCAGTACTATGGCTACACCTTC
CASRREGAQYYGYTF
>TRBJ1-2|TRBV28|few|-
TGTGCCAGCAGAAGACAGACGTATGGCTACACCTTC
CASRRQTYGYTF